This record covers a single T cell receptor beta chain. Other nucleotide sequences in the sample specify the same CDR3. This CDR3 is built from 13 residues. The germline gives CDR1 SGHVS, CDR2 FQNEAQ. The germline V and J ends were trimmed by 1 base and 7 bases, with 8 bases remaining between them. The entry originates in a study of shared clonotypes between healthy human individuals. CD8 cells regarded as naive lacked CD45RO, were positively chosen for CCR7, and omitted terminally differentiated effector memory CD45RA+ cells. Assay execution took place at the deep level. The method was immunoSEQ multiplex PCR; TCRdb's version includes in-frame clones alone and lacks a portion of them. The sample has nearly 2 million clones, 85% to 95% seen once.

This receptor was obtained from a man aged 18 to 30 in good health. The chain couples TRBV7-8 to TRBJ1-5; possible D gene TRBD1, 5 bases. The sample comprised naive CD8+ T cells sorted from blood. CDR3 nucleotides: TGTGCCAGCAGCTTAGGGGGGGACCAGCCCCAGCATTTT. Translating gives CASSLGGDQPQHF.